This T cell receptor (beta chain) originates from a study of blood T cell repertoires in COVID-19. Study summary: COVID-19 samples collected from the United States, Italy and Spain covered acute and convalescent phases. PBMCs, B-cell-depleted T cells, or T cells provided the cDNA or gDNA that made up the material.

The CDR3 totals 15 residues. Trimming stripped 2 bases from V and 7 bases from J, with 13 bases between. Germline CDR1 SGHKS, CDR2 YYEKEE (reference sequence). In the authors' workflow: Amplification of reference gene primers was used by the study to estimate nucleated cell counts. Repertoires were generated with immunoSEQ multiplex PCR, while TCRdb's copy carries only in-frame clones and drops some. The DNA gave D and trimming, while V, J and clone size come from that table. The sample holds 35,000 or so clones, roughly 90% seen once. This clone showed up just a few times. Sequenced material: peripheral blood. The chain couples TRBV5-5 to TRBJ1-6; D is possibly TRBD1 (6 bases). This TCR derives from a human donor in a cohort sampled during active COVID-19. CDR3 nucleotides: TGTGCCAGCAGCTTCTTACAGGGAGTGAATTCACCCCTCCACTTT. It yields the protein CASSFLQGVNSPLHF.